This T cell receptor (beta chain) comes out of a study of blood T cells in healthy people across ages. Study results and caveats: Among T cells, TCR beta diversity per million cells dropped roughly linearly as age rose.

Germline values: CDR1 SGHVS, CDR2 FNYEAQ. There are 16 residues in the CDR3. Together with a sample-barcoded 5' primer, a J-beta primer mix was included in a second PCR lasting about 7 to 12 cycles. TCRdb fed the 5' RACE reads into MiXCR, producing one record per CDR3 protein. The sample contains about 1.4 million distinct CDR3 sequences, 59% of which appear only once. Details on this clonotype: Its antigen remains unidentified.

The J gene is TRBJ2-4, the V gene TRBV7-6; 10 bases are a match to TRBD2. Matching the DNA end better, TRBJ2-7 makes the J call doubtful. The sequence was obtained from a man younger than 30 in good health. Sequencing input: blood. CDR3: CASSLGASGRGNEQYF. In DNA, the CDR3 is TGTGCCAGCAGCTTAGGGGCTAGCGGGAGAGGGAACGAGCAGTACTTC.